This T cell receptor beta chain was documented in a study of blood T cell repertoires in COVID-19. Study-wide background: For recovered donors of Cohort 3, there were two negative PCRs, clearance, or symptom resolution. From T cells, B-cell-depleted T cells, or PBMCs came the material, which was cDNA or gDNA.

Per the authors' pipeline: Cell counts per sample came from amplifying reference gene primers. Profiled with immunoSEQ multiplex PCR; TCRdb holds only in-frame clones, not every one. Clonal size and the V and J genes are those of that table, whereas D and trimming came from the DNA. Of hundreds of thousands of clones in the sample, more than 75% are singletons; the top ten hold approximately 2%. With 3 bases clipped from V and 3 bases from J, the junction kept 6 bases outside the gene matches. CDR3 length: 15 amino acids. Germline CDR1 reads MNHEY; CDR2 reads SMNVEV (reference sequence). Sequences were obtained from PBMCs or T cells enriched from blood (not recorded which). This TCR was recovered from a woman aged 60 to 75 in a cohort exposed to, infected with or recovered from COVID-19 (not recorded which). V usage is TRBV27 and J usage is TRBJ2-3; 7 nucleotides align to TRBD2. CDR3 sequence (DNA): TGTGCCAGCAGTTTGGGAGCGGGACGGACAGATACGCAGTATTTT. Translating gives CASSLGAGRTDTQYF.